This entry describes one TCR beta chain. Its specific antigen is unknown. No base-level quality is on record; no much larger clone is a single base apart. The collaborating institutions used their own protocols to collect whole blood in K2EDTA tubes. For TCRbeta analysis, collaborator samples were shipped as frozen whole blood, as isolated PBMCs, or as DNA extracted from either sample type. The CDR3 goes from the cysteine to the phenylalanine over 14 residues. Solely the CDR3 DNA is kept, with 42 bases framed from the first base. The source of the sample is a study of blood T cell repertoires in COVID-19 (dated by TCRdb to about 2020). Concerning the study at large: Samples covering the acute and convalescent phases of COVID-19 were provided by collaborators in the United States, Italy and Spain. The repertoires were released in a freely available public database intended as a resource for research on the immune response to SARS-CoV-2. The samples were drawn from two sources: the first 160 participants of the ongoing ImmuneRACE study, and about 1,300 subjects contributed by 6 global collaborators. The dataset comprised deeply sampled blood TCRbeta repertoires from subjects exposed to, actively infected with, or recovered from COVID-19. Nearly every sample came with metadata listing a de-identified subject ID, COVID-19 status, age in years and sex. Where HLA class I and class II types were available, the types were taken from metadata supplied by the sample provider, not from assay-based typing. The prospective study material was composed of cDNA or gDNA derived from T cells, B-cell-depleted T cells, or PBMCs. Overall results and qualifications from the work: The amount of clinical and demographic metadata varied by source and participant and was provided uncurated.

TCRbeta CDR3 regions were amplified from genomic DNA using the immunoSEQ Assay, a bias-controlled multiplex PCR. Per the original workflow: The number of nucleated cells in each sample was estimated from the amplification of reference gene primers within the assay. To quantify the absolute abundance of each unique TCRbeta CDR3 rearrangement, sequence reads were collapsed and filtered. For each sample, productive Simpson clonality was calculated as the square root of Simpson's diversity index over productive rearrangements. TCRdb holds this immuneACCESS table with in-frame rearrangements only. Some clones are missing; in checked studies, unresolved V genes explain under half, and the rest has no known cause. V, J and clone size were drawn from that table, and D and trimming were deduced from the DNA. In this sample the table shows about 230,000 clones, roughly 85% of which occur a single time. The ten largest account for 2.5% to 3% of the sample.

Sequences were obtained from peripheral blood. The TCR comes from a woman aged 70 to 79 with active or convalescent COVID-19. Here the chain combines TRBV21-1 and TRBJ1-5; TRBD1, the table's D call, lacks a check against the DNA. TRBV21-1 is a pseudogene segment. CDR3 sequence: CASSKGTGGPPQHF. The DNA sequence is as follows: TGTGCCAGCAGCAAAGGTACAGGGGGGCCGCCCCAGCATTTT.